In its sample, the clone carrying this T cell receptor beta chain was seen many times. The antigen is unknown. This entry is derived from a study of metastatic and nonmetastatic thyroid tumors. Study-wide background: Thyroid patients, malignant and benign, had repertoires compared across blood and tumor or nodule tissue.

Study-level results: TCR beta diversity was reportedly significantly higher in malignant thyroid tumors than benign nodules, in blood and tumor.

Germline V lookup: CDR1 SNHLY, CDR2 FYNNEI. This CDR3 contains 13 residues. V was clipped by 6 bases and J by 8 bases, with 16 bases between them. Until they underwent thyroid surgery, no patient had received any treatment. Authors' methods: Researchers built a distant-metastasis classifier for papillary thyroid cancer that drew on CDR3 differences across clinicopathological groups. Using MiXCR, TCRdb re-called clones from the PCR reads. These V and J calls originate from TCRdb's pipeline instead of the authors' own analysis. The sample carries 32,000 or so clones, over 15% recorded once. The chain employs TRBV2 and TRBJ1-2; D unclear. The sequence was obtained from a male donor with papillary thyroid cancer or a benign thyroid nodule (not recorded which). Some clones in this sample may be carry-over from other donors' samples. The sequenced sample was blood. CDR3 in DNA: TGTGCCAGCAGATATTCGAGCGGGAGCGGCTACACCTTC. Its protein is CASRYSSGSGYTF. Based on the CDR3 plus reference TRBV2 and TRBJ1-2, the full variable domain is EPEVTQTPSHQVTQMGQEVILRCVPISNHLYFYWYRQILGQKVEFLVSFYNNEISEKSEIFDDQFSVERPDGSNFTLKIRSTKLEDSAMYFCASRYSSGSGYTFGSGTRLTVV.